The clone carrying this T cell receptor (beta chain) was detected only a few times. Its antigen is as yet unknown. In TCRdb, the 5' RACE reads were re-called with MiXCR into one record per CDR3 protein. The sample records around 130,000 distinct CDR3 sequences, over 15% being singletons. The data stem from a study of T-cell memory formation after mild COVID-19. Study conclusions and caveats: A second wave expanding day 15 to 37 was CD4+-biased; contracting clones were balanced. Within pre-infection memory, some responding clones were found, suggesting cross-reactive memory joined. Nothing showed for sure that second-wave clones peaking on day 37 were SARS-CoV-2 specific.

The clonotype was recovered from a man younger than 35 who had mild COVID-19 (a few samples of this study predate the infection). Cell type and time point are not known. The specimen was PBMCs or a T cell subset sorted from them (not recorded which).

The CDR3 region has the DNA TGTGCCAGCACTCCGAATGGGTATGGCTACACCTTC. This gives the protein CASTPNGYGYTF. This chain joins TRBV7-9 and TRBJ1-2; D not resolved. V was cut by 7 bases and J by 5 bases, with 11 bases left in between. This CDR3 has 12 amino acids. From germline, CDR1 is SEHNR and CDR2 FQNEAQ (reference sequence).